Each of the 30 T cell receptor beta chains below was sequenced from the same sample in a study of cytomegalovirus exposure and HLA in healthy donors. The PCR ran on 60 Vbeta and 13 Jbeta primers. The repertoire was sequenced with immunoSEQ multiplex PCR; TCRdb's copy has only in-frame clones and lacks some. The sample has about 170,000 clones, 73% seen once. Source material: PBMCs. These receptors came from a woman between 18 and 30 years old in good health and CMV-seropositive.

V usage is TRBV5-1 and J usage is TRBJ1-2; a weak D match, TRBD1 (6 bases). The V end was cut by 0 bases, the J end by 4 bases, with 19 bases between. The CDR3 sequence is 17 residues long. Looked up from germline, CDR1 is SGHRS and CDR2 is YFSETQ. CDR3 loop: CASSLDSAGASPYGYTF. In DNA form, the CDR3 reads TGCGCCAGCAGCTTGGATTCGGCAGGGGCTTCTCCCTATGGCTACACCTTC. The entire variable domain, with the rest obtained from reference TRBV5-1 and TRBJ1-2, is as follows: KAGVTQTPRYLIKTRGQQVTLSCSPISGHRSVSWYQQTPGQGLQFLFEYFSETQRNKGNFPGRFSGRQFSNSRSEMNVSTLELGDSALYLCASSLDSAGASPYGYTFGSGTRLTVV.

This rearrangement joins TRBV29-1 to TRBJ1-1; D not certain. The V gene's germline CDR1 is SQVTM and CDR2 ANQGSEA. The CDR3 has 12 amino acids. V lost 3 bases and J lost 6, with 11 bases in between. CDR3 coding DNA: TGCAGCGTTGACGGGAGCGCGGCTGAAGCTTTCTTT. Translating it yields CSVDGSAAEAFF.

The rearrangement joins TRBV7-2 to TRBJ2-3, with D tentatively TRBD2 (7 bases). With 7 bases removed from V and 4 bases from J, the gap between germline ends came to 18 bases. The CDR3 loop spans 15 amino acids. The germline gives CDR1 SGHTA, CDR2 FQGNSA. CDR3 nucleotide sequence: TGTGCCAGCATTCCATGGGGGGAGGGGGCAGATACGCAGTATTTT. Protein: CASIPWGEGADTQYF.

The chain carries TRBV7-2 and TRBJ2-2, with a possible D match to TRBD2 (7 bases). With 5 bases removed from V and 6 bases from J, the gap between germline ends came to 16 bases. Germline V gives CDR1 SGHTA, CDR2 FQGNSA. CDR3 length equals 15 residues. The DNA for the CDR3 is TGTGCCAGCAGCCCCCAAGGGGGGGCGGCCGGGGAGCTGTTTTTT. Amino acids: CASSPQGGAAGELFF.

The rearrangement uses TRBV27 and TRBJ1-2; 10 bases fit TRBD1. The length of the CDR3 is 14 residues. Germline CDR1 and CDR2: MNHEY and SMNVEV (reference sequence). V lost 6 bases to trimming and J lost 5 bases; unmatched junction nucleotides: 6. The DNA for the CDR3 is TGTGCCAGCAGATCCGGGACAGGGGTTTATGGCTACACCTTC. Translating it yields CASRSGTGVYGYTF.

The chain is built from TRBV9 and TRBJ2-2, with D possibly TRBD2 on 6 matching bases. The CDR3 is 18 residues long. Germline CDR1 and CDR2: SGDLS and YYNGEE. V lost 4 bases and J lost 0, with 19 bases in between. The CDR3 DNA follows: TGTGCCAGCAGCCCCAAAGTGGAGGGGTTCGCGAACACCGGGGAGCTGTTTTTT. Its translation: CASSPKVEGFANTGELFF.

This clone was recorded only once. The chain employs TRBV6-1 and TRBJ2-7, with D possibly being TRBD1 (6 bases). Trimming took 3 bases from V and 3 from J, leaving 15 bases between them. Per the germline V gene, CDR1 is MNHNS and CDR2 is SASEGT. This CDR3 is built from 15 residues. The CDR3 loop is CASSDLLDRSYEQYF. Written as DNA, the CDR3 is TGTGCCAGCAGTGACCTCCTTGACAGGAGCTACGAGCAGTACTTC.

This rearrangement joins TRBV28 to TRBJ1-1; D is uncertain. Germline CDR1 is MDHEN and CDR2 is SYDVKM. The V and J ends lost 4 bases and 5 bases respectively, with 8 bases between them. CDR3 length: 12 residues. The CDR3 bases are TGTGCCAGCAGTTCCTTCCGGACTGAAGCTTTCTTT. Translating it yields CASSSFRTEAFF.

The chain employs TRBV15 and TRBJ2-1; 11 nucleotides match TRBD1. This CDR3 contains 14 residues. J lost 1 base, V lost 8 bases, and 1 base had no gene match. The germline CDR1 and CDR2 sequences are LNHNV and YYDKDF (reference sequence). In DNA, the CDR3 is TGTGCCACCGGGACAGGGGGTTCCTACAATGAGCAGTTCTTC. As protein: CATGTGGSYNEQFF. Filled out from reference TRBV15 and TRBJ2-1, the complete variable domain reads DAMVIQNPRYQVTQFGKPVTLSCSQTLNHNVMYWYQQKSSQAPKLLFHYYDKDFNNEADTPDNFQSRRPNTSFCFLDIRSPGLGDTAMYLCATGTGGSYNEQFFGPGTRLTVL.

This sequence joins TRBV6-5 and TRBJ1-5; 9 bases fit TRBD1. Germline-derived CDR1 and CDR2 are MNHEY and SVGAGI. This CDR3 contains 15 residues. The V segment lost 7 bases and the J segment 5 bases; nucleotides outside the gene matches: 9. The CDR3 is CASKALRTGDQPQHF. In nucleotides, the CDR3 is TGTGCCAGCAAGGCGTTAAGGACAGGGGATCAGCCCCAGCATTTT.

The chain uses TRBV9 and TRBJ1-4; 8 nucleotides align to TRBD1. The length of the CDR3 is 16 residues. J was trimmed by 8 bases and V by 0 bases; bases with no gene match: 9. Germline CDR1 SGDLS, CDR2 YYNGEE. CDR3 coding DNA: TGTGCCAGCAGCGTAGCTCCGACAGGGGTAAAAGAAAAACTGTTTTTT. This sequence encodes CASSVAPTGVKEKLFF.

The CDR3 is CASSSTYSNQPQHF. The CDR3 DNA sequence: TGTGCCAGCAGCTCGACATATAGCAATCAGCCCCAGCATTTT. The chain joins TRBV5-5 to TRBJ1-5, with D uncertain. Germline V lookup: CDR1 SGHKS, CDR2 YYEKEE (reference sequence). Trimming left V 3 bases short and J 0 bases short, with 7 bases between. The CDR3 sequence is 14 residues long.

This clone was seen only once. The rearrangement uses TRBV6-1 and TRBJ2-7, with a tentative D call TRBD1 (5 bases). This CDR3 contains 13 residues. Trimming took 10 bases from V and 5 from J, leaving 18 bases between them. The V gene's germline CDR1 is MNHNS and CDR2 SASEGT. CDR3 DNA sequence: TGTGCCACCAAGGCAGGGCAAACGGACGAGCAGTACTTC. The encoded protein is CATKAGQTDEQYF.

The chain employs TRBV2 and TRBJ1-1, with D unclear. Trimming stripped 5 bases from V and 7 bases from J, with 8 bases between. Germline CDR1 reads SNHLY; CDR2 reads FYNNEI. The CDR3 runs to 11 residues. CDR3 DNA sequence: TGTGCCAGCAGTCTAGTAGATGAAGCTTTCTTT. Protein: CASSLVDEAFF.

In its sample, this clone was seen a few times. The DNA of the CDR3 is TGTGCCAGCTCACCACCGTCCAGGGCTAACTATGGCTACACCTTC. Protein sequence: CASSPPSRANYGYTF. The V gene is TRBV18, the J gene TRBJ1-2; D perhaps matches TRBD1 (5 bases). The CDR3 sequence is 15 residues long. The germline V gene has CDR1 KGHSH and CDR2 LQKENI. Trimming cost V 0 bases and J 0 bases, with 8 bases left between them.

This clone was found a few times. The rearrangement joins TRBV6-1 to TRBJ2-3; 7 bases are a match to TRBD2. Germline CDR1 MNHNS, CDR2 SASEGT. V was pared by 6 bases and J by 2 bases, with 8 bases of the junction left unmatched. This CDR3 comprises 15 residues. The CDR3: CASRPSGAFTDTQYF. Written as DNA, the CDR3 is TGTGCCAGCAGGCCCAGCGGGGCCTTCACAGATACGCAGTATTTT.

This clone was seen only once. This chain connects TRBV7-9 to TRBJ2-7; 10 bases are shared with TRBD1. Germline CDR1 and CDR2: SEHNR and FQNEAQ (reference sequence). J was trimmed by 5 bases and V by 5 bases; bases with no gene match: 9. This CDR3 has 15 residues. CDR3 DNA: TGTGCCAGCAGCCGCCGGGACAGGGGACCAGACGAGCAGTACTTC. It specifies CASSRRDRGPDEQYF.

The chain combines TRBV2 with TRBJ2-3; 10 bases are shared with TRBD2. The length of the CDR3 is 15 residues. Germline CDR1 and CDR2: SNHLY and FYNNEI. J was trimmed by 6 bases and V by 6 bases; bases with no gene match: 9. CDR3 sequence reads: CASSVDGSGGDTQYF. The CDR3 DNA reads as TGTGCCAGCAGCGTTGATGGTAGCGGGGGGGATACGCAGTATTTT.

J is TRBJ2-1 and V is TRBV5-1; 8 nucleotides match TRBD2. The CDR3 is 15 residues long. CDR1 and CDR2 from the germline V gene are SGHRS and YFSETQ. The V and J ends lost 0 bases and 6 bases, in that order; junction bases with no gene match: 5. For the CDR3, the DNA is TGCGCCAGCAGCTTGGAGGGGCGGGGGGCCAATGAGCAGTTCTTC. It specifies CASSLEGRGANEQFF.

The V and J genes are TRBV5-1 and TRBJ1-5, with D unclear. The germline V gene encodes CDR1 SGHRS and CDR2 YFSETQ. Trimming removed 4 bases from V and 5 bases from J, with 16 bases in between. CDR3 length: 15 residues. CDR3 in amino acids: CASSPEGRRDQPQHF. The CDR3 nucleotides read TGCGCCAGCAGCCCTGAGGGCAGGAGGGATCAGCCCCAGCATTTT. The entire variable domain, with the rest obtained from reference TRBV5-1 and TRBJ1-5, is as follows: KAGVTQTPRYLIKTRGQQVTLSCSPISGHRSVSWYQQTPGQGLQFLFEYFSETQRNKGNFPGRFSGRQFSNSRSEMNVSTLELGDSALYLCASSPEGRRDQPQHFGDGTRLSIL.

This sequence joins TRBV9 and TRBJ2-5; 8 bases match TRBD2. Germline loops: CDR1 SGDLS, CDR2 YYNGEE. The CDR3 consists of 16 residues. V shed 0 bases and J 2 bases; nucleotides not matched to a gene: 6. The DNA of the CDR3 is TGTGCCAGCAGCGTAGCCCGGGGGGGTTGGCAAGAGACCCAGTACTTC. This codes for CASSVARGGWQETQYF.

The gene calls are TRBV18 and TRBJ2-2; TRBD2 matches at 13 bases. CDR3 length: 17 residues. V shed 4 bases, J shed 1 base, and the junction held 3 bases outside the gene matches. Germline V CDR1 and CDR2: KGHSH, LQKENI. CDR3 sequence: CASSRLAGGLNTGELFF. Here the CDR3 DNA reads TGTGCCAGCTCACGACTAGCGGGGGGACTGAACACCGGGGAGCTGTTTTTT.

V and J are TRBV2 and TRBJ2-1; 7 bases are a match to TRBD1. With V trimmed by 6 bases and J by 0 bases, 2 bases remained unmatched. Germline V gene lookup returns CDR1 SNHLY and CDR2 FYNNEI. The CDR3 length is 14 residues. In DNA, the CDR3 is TGTGCCAGCAGAGACAGGGTCTCCTACAATGAGCAGTTCTTC. It yields the protein CASRDRVSYNEQFF.

This chain connects TRBV6-1 to TRBJ2-1; unclear D gene. Trimming shortened V by 2 bases and J by 2 bases, and 16 bases separated the two germline ends. This CDR3 has 17 amino acids. Germline V CDR1 and CDR2: MNHNS, SASEGT. The CDR3 nucleotides are TGTGCCAGCAGTGAAAACAGAGACATCTCTGCCTACAATGAGCAGTTCTTC. Translating gives CASSENRDISAYNEQFF.

The chain employs TRBV2 and TRBJ1-2; 9 bases are a match to TRBD1. CDR1 and CDR2 (germline): SNHLY, FYNNEI. The CDR3 contains 16 residues. V dropped 6 bases and J dropped 3; count of bases not matched to a gene: 11. The CDR3 region is CASSGSRDRVDYGYTF. DNA of the CDR3: TGTGCCAGCAGCGGAAGCCGGGACAGGGTGGACTATGGCTACACCTTC. Supplemented by reference TRBV2 and TRBJ1-2, the full variable domain reads EPEVTQTPSHQVTQMGQEVILRCVPISNHLYFYWYRQILGQKVEFLVSFYNNEISEKSEIFDDQFSVERPDGSNFTLKIRSTKLEDSAMYFCASSGSRDRVDYGYTFGSGTRLTVV.

The chain uses TRBV29-1 and TRBJ2-1; D is possibly TRBD1 (6 bases). The CDR3 spans 13 residues. Germline CDR1 SQVTM, CDR2 ANQGSEA. V gave up 7 bases and J gave up 10 bases, with 20 bases separating them. The CDR3 coding sequence is TGCAGCGGGGACGGGACGGGAACAGGGGAGCAGTTCTTC. Amino acid sequence: CSGDGTGTGEQFF.

V gene TRBV5-1 combines with J gene TRBJ2-2, with D uncertain. Trimming pared 3 bases from V and 5 bases from J, leaving 14 bases between. CDR1 is SGHRS, CDR2 YFSETQ, per germline. CDR3 length: 15 amino acids. The CDR3 nucleotides are TGCGCCAGCAGCTACCAGACAACCCCAACCGGGGAGCTGTTTTTT. It yields the protein CASSYQTTPTGELFF. The whole variable domain, remainder taken from reference TRBV5-1 and TRBJ2-2, is KAGVTQTPRYLIKTRGQQVTLSCSPISGHRSVSWYQQTPGQGLQFLFEYFSETQRNKGNFPGRFSGRQFSNSRSEMNVSTLELGDSALYLCASSYQTTPTGELFFGEGSRLTVL.

The rearrangement uses TRBV9 and TRBJ2-3; tentatively, D is TRBD1 (6 bases). Germline loops: CDR1 SGDLS, CDR2 YYNGEE. The CDR3 extends over 13 amino acids. Trimming stripped 3 bases from V and 6 bases from J, with 11 bases between. The CDR3 loop is CASSATGRDTQYF. The CDR3 DNA is TGTGCCAGCAGCGCAACAGGGCGCGATACGCAGTATTTT.

The chain uses TRBV7-6 and TRBJ2-5; D might be TRBD2 (6 bases). CDR1 is SGHVS, CDR2 FNYEAQ, per germline. The CDR3 sequence is 15 residues long. V shed 3 bases and J shed 5 bases, with 16 bases lying between them. CDR3 region: CASSFFGTGEETQYF. The CDR3 nucleotides are TGTGCCAGCAGCTTCTTTGGGACTGGGGAGGAGACCCAGTACTTC. The complete variable domain, with remaining parts taken from reference TRBV7-6 and TRBJ2-5, reads GAGVSQSPRYKVTKRGQDVALRCDPISGHVSLYWYRQALGQGPEFLTYFNYEAQQDKSGLPNDRFSAERPEGSISTLTIQRTEQRDSAMYRCASSFFGTGEETQYFGPGTRLLVL.

The chain recombines TRBV5-6 with TRBJ1-1; 8 nucleotides match TRBD1. Trimming at V came to 3 bases and at J to 0 bases, leaving 10 bases not matched to a gene. The CDR3 consists of 17 residues. Germline V gene data show CDR1 as SGHDT and CDR2 as YYEEEE. The CDR3 region is CASSYTLGTGLNTEAFF. The CDR3 bases are TGTGCCAGCAGCTACACCCTCGGGACAGGATTGAACACTGAAGCTTTCTTT.